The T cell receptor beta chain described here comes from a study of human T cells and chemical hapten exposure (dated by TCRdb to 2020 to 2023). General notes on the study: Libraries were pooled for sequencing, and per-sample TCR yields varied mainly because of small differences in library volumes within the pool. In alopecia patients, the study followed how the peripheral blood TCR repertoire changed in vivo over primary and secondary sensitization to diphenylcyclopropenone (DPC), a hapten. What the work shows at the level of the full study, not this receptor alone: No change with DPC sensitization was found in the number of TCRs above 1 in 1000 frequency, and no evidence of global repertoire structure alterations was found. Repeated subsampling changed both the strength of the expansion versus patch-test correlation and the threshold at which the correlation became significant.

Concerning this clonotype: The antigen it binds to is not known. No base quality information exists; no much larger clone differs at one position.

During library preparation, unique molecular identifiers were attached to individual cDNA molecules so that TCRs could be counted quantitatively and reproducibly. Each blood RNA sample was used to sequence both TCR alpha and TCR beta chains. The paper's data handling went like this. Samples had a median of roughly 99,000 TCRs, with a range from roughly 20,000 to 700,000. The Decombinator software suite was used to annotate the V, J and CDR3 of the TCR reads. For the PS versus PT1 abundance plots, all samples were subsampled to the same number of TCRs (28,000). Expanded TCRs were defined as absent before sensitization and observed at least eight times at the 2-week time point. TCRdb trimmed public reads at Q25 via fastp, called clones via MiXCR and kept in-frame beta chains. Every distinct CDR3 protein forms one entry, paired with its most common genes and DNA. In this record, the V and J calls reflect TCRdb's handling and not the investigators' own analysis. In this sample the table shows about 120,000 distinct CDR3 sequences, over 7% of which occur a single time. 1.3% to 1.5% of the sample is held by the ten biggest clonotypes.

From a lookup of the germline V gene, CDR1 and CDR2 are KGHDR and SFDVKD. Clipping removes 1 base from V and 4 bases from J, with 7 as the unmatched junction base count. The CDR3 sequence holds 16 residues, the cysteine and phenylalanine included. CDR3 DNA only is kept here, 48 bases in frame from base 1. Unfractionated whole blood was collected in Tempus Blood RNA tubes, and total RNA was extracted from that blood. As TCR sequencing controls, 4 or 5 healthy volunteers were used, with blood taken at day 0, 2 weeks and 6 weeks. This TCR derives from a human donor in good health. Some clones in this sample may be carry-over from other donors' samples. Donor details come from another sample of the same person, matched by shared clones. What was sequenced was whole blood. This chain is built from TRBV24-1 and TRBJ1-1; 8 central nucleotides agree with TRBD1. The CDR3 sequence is CATSDFGNRGGTEAFF. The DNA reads TGTGCCACCAGTGATTTCGGGAACAGGGGGGGCACTGAAGCTTTCTTT.